Listed here are 17 T cell receptor beta chains from one sample, sequenced in a study of cytotoxic CD8 clonotypes in ibrutinib-treated CLL. Sequencing used immunoSEQ multiplex PCR; TCRdb keeps in-frame clones, though not all of them. Of fewer than 300,000 clones listed, 76% are singletons. Source: PBMCs, taken at disease progression, from a patient treated with ibrutinib. Receptors were obtained from a human donor with chronic lymphocytic leukemia.

Concerning this clone itself: The sample holds other DNA sequences that translate to the same CDR3. The V and J genes are TRBV4-1 and TRBJ1-1; unclear D gene. Germline assignment: CDR1 MGHRA and CDR2 YSYEKL. This CDR3 has 14 residues. V lost 0 bases and J lost 1, with 6 bases in between. CDR3 sequence (DNA): TGCGCCAGCAGCCAAGATGGGAGGAACACTGAAGCTTTCTTT. It specifies CASSQDGRNTEAFF.

V usage is TRBV25-1 and J usage is TRBJ2-3; the D is unclear. Trimming shortened V by 1 base and J by 2 bases, and 10 bases separated the two germline ends. The CDR3 has 15 residues. Germline V lookup: CDR1 MGHDK, CDR2 SYGVNS. The CDR3 here is CASSEWYSSTDTQYF. CDR3 coding DNA: TGTGCCAGCAGTGAATGGTACTCCTCCACAGATACGCAGTATTTT.

This rearrangement joins TRBV10-3 to TRBJ1-2; D gene uncertain. Germline lookup yields CDR1 ENHRY and CDR2 SYGVKD. V was cut by 4 bases and J by 6 bases, with 12 bases left in between. The CDR3 is 13 residues long. Written as DNA, the CDR3 is TGTGCCATCAGTGTTCTGGGATCGCATGGCTACACCTTC. The encoded protein is CAISVLGSHGYTF.

The CDR3 nucleotides are TGTGCCAGCAGCCAACAGGGGGACTATTATGGCTACACCTTC. It is translated as CASSQQGDYYGYTF. This chain links TRBV4-2 with TRBJ1-2; 7 positions match TRBD1. Looked up from germline, CDR1 is LGHNA and CDR2 is YNFKEQ. The CDR3 is made up of 14 amino acids. Trimming removed 2 bases from V and 5 bases from J; junction bases left unmatched: 5.

The V call is TRBV9, the J call TRBJ1-2; D is perhaps TRBD1 (6 bases). The CDR3 spans 13 residues. V lost 6 bases to trimming and J lost 7 bases, with 16 bases between them. Germline lookup yields CDR1 SGDLS and CDR2 YYNGEE. CDR3: CASTLRGGGGYTF. The CDR3 DNA follows: TGTGCCAGCACCCTTCGGGGGGGCGGTGGCTACACCTTC.

The chain uses TRBV6-1 and TRBJ2-7; 9 bases align to TRBD2. The V segment lost 6 bases and the J segment 6 bases; nucleotides outside the gene matches: 6. Germline CDR1 MNHNS, CDR2 SASEGT. The CDR3 totals 13 residues. CDR3 in DNA: TGTGCCAGCAGAAAGCGGGGGGCCGTCGAGCAGTACTTC. This gives the protein CASRKRGAVEQYF.

V gene TRBV7-7 combines with J gene TRBJ2-3; 7 positions match TRBD2. Germline trimming cut 1 base from V and 5 bases from J; bases unmatched to any gene: 6. The CDR3 length is 15 residues. The V gene's germline CDR1 is SSHAT and CDR2 FNYEAQ (reference sequence). CDR3 in amino acids: CASSLGGSLRDTQYF. The CDR3 DNA sequence: TGTGCCAGCAGCTTAGGCGGGAGTCTACGAGATACGCAGTATTTT.

In its sample, this clone was seen once. The chain recombines TRBV6-5 with TRBJ2-1, with 9 bases fitting TRBD2. The CDR3 runs to 16 residues. Germline V gene data show CDR1 as MNHEY and CDR2 as SVGAGI. V was pared by 1 base and J by 6 bases, with 7 bases of the junction left unmatched. The CDR3 DNA sequence: TGTGCCAGCAGTTACTTCAGCGGGGGGAGTTTCAATGAGCAGTTCTTC. Translating it yields CASSYFSGGSFNEQFF.

This clone was detected only once. The chain couples TRBV29-1 to TRBJ2-7; 8 nucleotides match TRBD1. Germline assignment: CDR1 SQVTM and CDR2 ANQGSEA. The junction had 13 bases not matched to a gene; V was cut back by 5 bases and J by 7 bases. The CDR3 consists of 14 residues. The chain's CDR3 is CSVLSGTGFGEQYF. The CDR3 DNA is TGCAGCGTTTTGTCCGGGACAGGTTTTGGGGAGCAGTACTTC.

V is TRBV6-5 and J is TRBJ2-1; D is unresolved. CDR1 and CDR2 from the germline V gene are MNHEY and SVGAGI. V was clipped by 0 bases and J by 7 bases, with 10 bases between them. This CDR3 region has 14 residues. CDR3 bases: TGTGCCAGCAGTTACTCCCTGGGGTGGAATGAGCAGTTCTTC. This sequence encodes CASSYSLGWNEQFF.

The chain combines TRBV5-1 with TRBJ2-7; 9 bases are a match to TRBD1. The J segment lost 3 bases and the V segment lost 4 bases, leaving 11 bases of the junction unmatched. The CDR3 length is 16 residues. Germline assignment: CDR1 SGHRS and CDR2 YFSETQ. The CDR3 sequence is CASSISFGQGSYEQYF. For the CDR3, the DNA is TGCGCCAGCAGCATTAGCTTTGGACAGGGGAGCTACGAGCAGTACTTC.

This chain links TRBV11-2 with TRBJ1-2; no clear D. Trimming took 2 bases from V and 7 from J, leaving 17 bases between them. The CDR3 contains 15 residues. In germline, CDR1 is SGHAT, CDR2 FQNNGV. The CDR3 nucleotides are TGTGCCAGCAGCTTAAGTGGACGGGGAGGCCTTGGCTACACCTTC. Translated: CASSLSGRGGLGYTF.

The chain links TRBV5-1 to TRBJ2-7; D is perhaps TRBD1 (5 bases). Deletions cut 2 bases from V and 3 bases from J, with 12 bases between. The CDR3 loop spans 14 amino acids. Germline V gene sequence: CDR1 SGHRS, CDR2 YFSETQ. CDR3 residues: CASSFDNQGYEQYF. In DNA form, the CDR3 reads TGCGCCAGCAGCTTCGACAATCAGGGCTACGAGCAGTACTTC.

The genes are TRBV7-8 and TRBJ1-3; 11 nucleotides agree with TRBD1. Trimming cost V 5 bases and J 1 base; bases outside gene matches: 19. The CDR3 totals 21 residues. Germline values: CDR1 SGHVS, CDR2 FQNEAQ. CDR3 loop: CASSLMITGTGGYRSGNTIYF. The CDR3 DNA is TGTGCCAGCAGCCTAATGATTACCGGGACAGGGGGGTATCGGTCTGGAAACACCATATATTTT.

The chain combines TRBV28 with TRBJ2-7; D unclear. Between the trimmed V and J ends, which lost 7 bases and 0 bases, there was a span of 13 bases. In germline, CDR1 is MDHEN, CDR2 SYDVKM. The CDR3 is 14 amino acids. CDR3 DNA sequence: TGTGCCAGCAACGAAACCCCTAGCTCCTACGAGCAGTACTTC. It encodes CASNETPSSYEQYF.

This sequence joins TRBV19 and TRBJ2-1, with a possible D match to TRBD2 (5 bases). Deletions cut 1 base from V and 7 bases from J, with 17 bases between. The CDR3 length is 16 residues. CDR1 LNHDA and CDR2 SQIVND come from the germline V gene (reference sequence). The CDR3 spells CASSIGAGSGENEQFF. The CDR3, as DNA: TGTGCCAGTAGTATAGGGGCGGGTAGTGGAGAAAATGAGCAGTTCTTC.

This chain uses TRBV2 with TRBJ2-3; D unresolved. V lost 0 bases to trimming and J lost 6 bases, with 10 bases between them. The CDR3 totals 14 residues. Germline CDR1 SNHLY, CDR2 FYNNEI. The CDR3 spells CASSEASAGDTQYF. DNA for the CDR3: TGTGCCAGCAGTGAAGCGTCAGCTGGGGATACGCAGTATTTT. Variable domain in full (rest from reference TRBV2 and TRBJ2-3): EPEVTQTPSHQVTQMGQEVILRCVPISNHLYFYWYRQILGQKVEFLVSFYNNEISEKSEIFDDQFSVERPDGSNFTLKIRSTKLEDSAMYFCASSEASAGDTQYFGPGTRLTVL.